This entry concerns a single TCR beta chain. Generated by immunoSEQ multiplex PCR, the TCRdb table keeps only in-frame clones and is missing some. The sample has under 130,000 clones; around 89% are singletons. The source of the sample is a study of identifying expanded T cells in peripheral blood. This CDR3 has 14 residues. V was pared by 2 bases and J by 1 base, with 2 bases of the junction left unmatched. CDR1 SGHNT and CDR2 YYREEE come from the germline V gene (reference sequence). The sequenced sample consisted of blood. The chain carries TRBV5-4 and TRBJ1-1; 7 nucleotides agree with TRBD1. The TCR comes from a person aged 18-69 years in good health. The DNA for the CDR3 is TGTGCCAGCAGCTTTCAGGGGGGGAACACTGAAGCTTTCTTT. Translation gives CASSFQGGNTEAFF.